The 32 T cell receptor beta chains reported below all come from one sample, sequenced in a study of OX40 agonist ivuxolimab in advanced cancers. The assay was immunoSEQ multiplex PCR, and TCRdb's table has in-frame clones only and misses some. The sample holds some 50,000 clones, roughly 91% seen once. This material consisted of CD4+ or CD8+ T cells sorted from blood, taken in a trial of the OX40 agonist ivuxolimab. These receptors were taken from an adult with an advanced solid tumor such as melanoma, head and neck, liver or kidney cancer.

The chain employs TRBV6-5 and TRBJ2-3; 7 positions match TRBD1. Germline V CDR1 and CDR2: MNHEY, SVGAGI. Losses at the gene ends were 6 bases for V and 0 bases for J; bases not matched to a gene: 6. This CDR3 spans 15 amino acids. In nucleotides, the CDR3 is TGTGCCAGCAGGGACAGGCTTCTTAGCACAGATACGCAGTATTTT. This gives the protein CASRDRLLSTDTQYF.

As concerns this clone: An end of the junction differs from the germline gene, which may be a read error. For the CDR3, the DNA is TGTGCCAGCAGCGAAGGCTCCCCGGGGGAGACCCAGTACTTC. Protein: CASSEGSPGETQYF. The genes are TRBV6-1 and TRBJ2-5, with TRBD2 as a possible D gene (5 bases). CDR1 is MNHNS, CDR2 SASEGT, per germline. CDR3 size: 14 residues.

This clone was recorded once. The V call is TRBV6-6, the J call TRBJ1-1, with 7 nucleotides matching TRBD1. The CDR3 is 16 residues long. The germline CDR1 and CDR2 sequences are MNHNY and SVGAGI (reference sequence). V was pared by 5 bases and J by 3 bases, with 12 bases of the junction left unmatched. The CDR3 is CASSPTEGARHTEAFF. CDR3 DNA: TGTGCCAGCAGTCCCACCGAGGGGGCTCGGCACACTGAAGCTTTCTTT.

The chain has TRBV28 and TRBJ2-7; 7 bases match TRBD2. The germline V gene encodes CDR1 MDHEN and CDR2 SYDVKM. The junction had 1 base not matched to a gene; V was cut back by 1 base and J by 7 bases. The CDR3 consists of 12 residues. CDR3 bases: TGTGCCAGCAGTTTATCGGGAGGTGAGCAGTACTTC. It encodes CASSLSGGEQYF.

The chain's CDR3 is CASSLTSGRVYEQYF. For the CDR3, the DNA is TGTGCCAGCAGCCTGACTAGCGGGAGGGTATACGAGCAGTACTTC. The chain combines TRBV7-6 with TRBJ2-7, with 14 bases fitting TRBD2. Germline V gives CDR1 SGHVS, CDR2 FNYEAQ. This CDR3 has 15 residues. J lost 4 bases, V lost 5 bases, and 4 bases had no gene match.

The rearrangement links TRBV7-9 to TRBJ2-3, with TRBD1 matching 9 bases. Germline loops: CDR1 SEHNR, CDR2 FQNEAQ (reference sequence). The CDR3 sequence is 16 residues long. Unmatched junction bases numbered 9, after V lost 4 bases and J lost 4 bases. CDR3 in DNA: TGTGCCAGCAGCTCGCAGGCGGGACAGGGTCCAGATACGCAGTATTTT. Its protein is CASSSQAGQGPDTQYF.

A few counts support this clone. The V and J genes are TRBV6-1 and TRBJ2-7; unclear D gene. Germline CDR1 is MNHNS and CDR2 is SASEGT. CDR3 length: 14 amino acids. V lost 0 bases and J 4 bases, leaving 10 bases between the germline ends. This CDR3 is CASSEARTVYEQYF. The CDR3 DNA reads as TGTGCCAGCAGTGAAGCCCGGACCGTTTACGAGCAGTACTTC.

The CDR3 here is CASSYGTGYEQYF. Written as DNA, the CDR3 is TGTGCCAGCAGTTACGGGACGGGCTACGAGCAGTACTTC. This chain connects TRBV6-5 to TRBJ2-7; either TRBD1 or TRBD2 may fit D (5 bases each). Germline V gene sequence: CDR1 MNHEY, CDR2 SVGAGI. This CDR3 region has 13 residues. V dropped 2 bases and J dropped 3 bases, with 8 bases sitting between them.

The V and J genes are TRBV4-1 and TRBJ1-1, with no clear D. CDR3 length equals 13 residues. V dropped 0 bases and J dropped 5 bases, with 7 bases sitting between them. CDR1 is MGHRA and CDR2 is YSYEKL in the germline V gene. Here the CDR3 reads CASSQDGWTEAFF. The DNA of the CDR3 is TGCGCCAGCAGCCAAGATGGGTGGACTGAAGCTTTCTTT.

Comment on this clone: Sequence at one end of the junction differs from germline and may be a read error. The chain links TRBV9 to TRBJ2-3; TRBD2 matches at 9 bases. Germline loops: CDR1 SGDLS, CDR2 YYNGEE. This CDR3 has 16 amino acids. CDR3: CASSVKGLARTDAQYF. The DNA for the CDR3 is TGTGCCAGCAGCGTAAAGGGACTAGCAAGAACAGATGCGCAGTATTTT.

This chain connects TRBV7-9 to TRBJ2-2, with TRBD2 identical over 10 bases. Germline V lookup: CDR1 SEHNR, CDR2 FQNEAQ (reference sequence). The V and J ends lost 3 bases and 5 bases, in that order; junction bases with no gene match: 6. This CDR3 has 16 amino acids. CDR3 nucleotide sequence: TGTGCCAGCAGCTTCGTCCAGCGGGAGGGTACCGGGGAGCTGTTTTTT. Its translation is CASSFVQREGTGELFF.

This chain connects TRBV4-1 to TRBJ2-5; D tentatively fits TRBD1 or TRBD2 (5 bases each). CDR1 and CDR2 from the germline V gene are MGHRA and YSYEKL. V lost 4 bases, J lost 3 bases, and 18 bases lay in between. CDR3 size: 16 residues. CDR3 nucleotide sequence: TGCGCCAGCAGCCTAGCAGCAAATCTGGGGGAAGAGACCCAGTACTTC. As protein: CASSLAANLGEETQYF.

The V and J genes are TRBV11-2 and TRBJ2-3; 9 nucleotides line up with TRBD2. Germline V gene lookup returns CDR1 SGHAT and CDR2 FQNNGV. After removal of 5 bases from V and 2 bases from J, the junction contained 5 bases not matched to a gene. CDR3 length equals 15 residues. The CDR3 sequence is CASSLAGRDTDTQYF. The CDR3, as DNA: TGTGCCAGCAGCCTAGCGGGAAGGGACACAGATACGCAGTATTTT.

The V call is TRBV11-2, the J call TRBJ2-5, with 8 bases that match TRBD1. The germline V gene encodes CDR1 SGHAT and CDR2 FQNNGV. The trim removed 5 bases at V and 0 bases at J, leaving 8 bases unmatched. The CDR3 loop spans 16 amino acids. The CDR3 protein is CASSLDRGPDQETQYF. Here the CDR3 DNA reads TGTGCCAGCAGCCTTGACAGGGGACCTGACCAAGAGACCCAGTACTTC.

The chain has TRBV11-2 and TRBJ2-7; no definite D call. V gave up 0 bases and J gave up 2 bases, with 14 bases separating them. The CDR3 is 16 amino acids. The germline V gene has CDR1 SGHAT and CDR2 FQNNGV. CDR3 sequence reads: CASSLESVGEAYEQYF. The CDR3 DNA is TGTGCCAGCAGCTTAGAGTCGGTGGGCGAGGCCTACGAGCAGTACTTC.

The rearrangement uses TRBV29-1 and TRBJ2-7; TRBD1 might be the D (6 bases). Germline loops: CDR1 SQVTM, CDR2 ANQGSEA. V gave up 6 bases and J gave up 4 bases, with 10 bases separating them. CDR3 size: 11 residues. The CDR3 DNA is TGCAGCGTGGGGACACCTTACGAGCAGTACTTC. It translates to CSVGTPYEQYF.

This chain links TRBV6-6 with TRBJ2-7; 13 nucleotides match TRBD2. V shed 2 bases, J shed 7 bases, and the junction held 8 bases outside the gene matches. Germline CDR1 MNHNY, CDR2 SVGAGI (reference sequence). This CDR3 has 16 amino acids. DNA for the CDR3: TGTGCCAGCAGTTACGGACTAGCGGGAGATCGTCAAGAGCAGTACTTC. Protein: CASSYGLAGDRQEQYF.

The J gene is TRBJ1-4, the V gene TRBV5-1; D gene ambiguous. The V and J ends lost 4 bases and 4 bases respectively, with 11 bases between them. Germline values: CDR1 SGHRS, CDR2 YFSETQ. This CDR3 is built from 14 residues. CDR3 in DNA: TGCGCCAGCAGCCCGGGTGGAGGTAATGAAAAACTGTTTTTT. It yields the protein CASSPGGGNEKLFF. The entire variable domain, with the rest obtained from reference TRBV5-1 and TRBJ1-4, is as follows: KAGVTQTPRYLIKTRGQQVTLSCSPISGHRSVSWYQQTPGQGLQFLFEYFSETQRNKGNFPGRFSGRQFSNSRSEMNVSTLELGDSALYLCASSPGGGNEKLFFGSGTQLSVL.

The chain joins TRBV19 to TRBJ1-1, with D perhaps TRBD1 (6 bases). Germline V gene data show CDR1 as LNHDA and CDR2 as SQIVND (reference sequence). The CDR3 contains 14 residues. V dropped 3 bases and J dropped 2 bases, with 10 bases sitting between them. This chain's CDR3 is CASSMGHLNTEAFF. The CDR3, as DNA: TGTGCCAGTAGTATGGGACACCTTAACACTGAAGCTTTCTTT.

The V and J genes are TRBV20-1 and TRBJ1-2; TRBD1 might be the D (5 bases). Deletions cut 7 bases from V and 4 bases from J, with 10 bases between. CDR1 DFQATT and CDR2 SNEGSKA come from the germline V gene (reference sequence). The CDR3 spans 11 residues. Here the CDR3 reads CSGGATYGYTF. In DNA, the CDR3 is TGCAGTGGCGGGGCAACCTATGGCTACACCTTC.

CDR3 sequence: CASSWEDNINTEAFF. DNA of the CDR3: TGTGCCAGCAGTTGGGAGGACAACATCAACACTGAAGCTTTCTTT. The chain couples TRBV6-5 to TRBJ1-1, with D tentatively TRBD1 (5 bases). Trimming removed 4 bases from V and 2 bases from J, with 14 bases in between. The length of the CDR3 is 15 residues. CDR1 and CDR2 (germline): MNHEY, SVGAGI.

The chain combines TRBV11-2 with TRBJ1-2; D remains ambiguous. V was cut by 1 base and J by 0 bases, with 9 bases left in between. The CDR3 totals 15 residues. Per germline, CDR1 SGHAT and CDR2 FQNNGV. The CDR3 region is CASSLVHGANYGYTF. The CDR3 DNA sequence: TGTGCCAGCAGCTTAGTCCACGGCGCTAACTATGGCTACACCTTC.

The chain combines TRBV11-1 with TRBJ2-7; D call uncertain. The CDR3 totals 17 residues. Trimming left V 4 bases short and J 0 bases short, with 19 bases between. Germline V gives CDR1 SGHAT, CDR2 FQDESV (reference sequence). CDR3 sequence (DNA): TGTGCCAGCAGCTACGCTACGGGCAACCCGGCCTCCTACGAGCAGTACTTC. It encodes CASSYATGNPASYEQYF. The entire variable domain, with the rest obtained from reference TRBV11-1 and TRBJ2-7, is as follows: EAEVAQSPRYKITEKSQAVAFWCDPISGHATLYWYRQILGQGPELLVQFQDESVVDDSQLPKDRFSAERLKGVDSTLKIQPAELGDSAMYLCASSYATGNPASYEQYFGPGTRLTVT.

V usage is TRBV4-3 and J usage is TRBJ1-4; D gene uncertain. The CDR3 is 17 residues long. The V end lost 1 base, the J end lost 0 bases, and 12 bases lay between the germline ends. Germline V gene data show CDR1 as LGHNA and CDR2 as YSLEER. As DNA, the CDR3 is TGCGCCAGCAGCCAAGTGAGCGCGGGCGCAACTAATGAAAAACTGTTTTTT. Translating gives CASSQVSAGATNEKLFF.

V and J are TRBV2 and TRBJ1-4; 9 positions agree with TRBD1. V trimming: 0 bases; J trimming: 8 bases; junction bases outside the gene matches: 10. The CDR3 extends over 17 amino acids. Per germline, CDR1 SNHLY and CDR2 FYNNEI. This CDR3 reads CASSEAFPGQGNEKLFF. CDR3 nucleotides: TGTGCCAGCAGTGAAGCTTTCCCGGGACAGGGAAACGAAAAACTGTTTTTT.

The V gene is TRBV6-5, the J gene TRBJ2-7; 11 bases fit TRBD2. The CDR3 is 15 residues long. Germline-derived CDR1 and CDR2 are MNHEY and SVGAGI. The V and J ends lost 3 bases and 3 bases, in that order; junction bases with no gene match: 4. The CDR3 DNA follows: TGTGCCAGCAGTTATCTAGCGGGAGGCCTCTACGAGCAGTACTTC. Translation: CASSYLAGGLYEQYF.

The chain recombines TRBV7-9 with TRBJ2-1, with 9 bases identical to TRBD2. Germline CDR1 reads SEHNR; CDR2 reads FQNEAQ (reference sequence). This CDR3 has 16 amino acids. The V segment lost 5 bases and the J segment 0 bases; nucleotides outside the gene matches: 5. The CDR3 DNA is TGTGCCAGCAGCGGACATAGCGGGGGCTCCTACAATGAGCAGTTCTTC. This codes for CASSGHSGGSYNEQFF.

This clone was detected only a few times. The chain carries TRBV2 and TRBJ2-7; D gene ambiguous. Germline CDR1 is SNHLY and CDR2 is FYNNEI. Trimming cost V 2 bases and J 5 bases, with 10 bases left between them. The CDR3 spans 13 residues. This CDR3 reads CASSELSYNEQYF. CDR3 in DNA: TGTGCCAGCAGTGAACTATCTTATAACGAGCAGTACTTC.

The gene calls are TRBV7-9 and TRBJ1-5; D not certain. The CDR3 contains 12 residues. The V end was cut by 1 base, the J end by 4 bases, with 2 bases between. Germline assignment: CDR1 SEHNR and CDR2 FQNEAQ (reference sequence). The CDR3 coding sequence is TGTGCCAGCAGCTTAGAAAATCAGCCCCAGCATTTT. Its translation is CASSLENQPQHF.

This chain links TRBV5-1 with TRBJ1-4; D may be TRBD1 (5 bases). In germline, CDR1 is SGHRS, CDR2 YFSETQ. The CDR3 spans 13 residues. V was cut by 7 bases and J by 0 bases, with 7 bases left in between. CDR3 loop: CASSTATNEKLFF. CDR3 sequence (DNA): TGCGCCAGCTCGACAGCAACTAATGAAAAACTGTTTTTT.

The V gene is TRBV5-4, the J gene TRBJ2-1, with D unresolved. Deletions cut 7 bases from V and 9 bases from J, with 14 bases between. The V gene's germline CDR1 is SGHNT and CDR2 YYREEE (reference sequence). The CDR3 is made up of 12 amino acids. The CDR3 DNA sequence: TGTGCCAGCCTTACCCTAGGCAGTGAGCAGTTCTTC. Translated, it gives CASLTLGSEQFF. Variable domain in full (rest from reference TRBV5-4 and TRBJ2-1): ETGVTQSPTHLIKTRGQQVTLRCSSQSGHNTVSWYQQALGQGPQFIFQYYREEENGRGNFPPRFSGLQFPNYSSELNVNALELDDSALYLCASLTLGSEQFFGPGTRLTVL.

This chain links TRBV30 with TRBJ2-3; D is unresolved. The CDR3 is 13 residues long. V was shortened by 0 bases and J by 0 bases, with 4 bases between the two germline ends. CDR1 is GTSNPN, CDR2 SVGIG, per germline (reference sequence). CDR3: CAWSVWSTDTQYF. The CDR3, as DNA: TGTGCCTGGAGTGTCTGGAGCACAGATACGCAGTATTTT.